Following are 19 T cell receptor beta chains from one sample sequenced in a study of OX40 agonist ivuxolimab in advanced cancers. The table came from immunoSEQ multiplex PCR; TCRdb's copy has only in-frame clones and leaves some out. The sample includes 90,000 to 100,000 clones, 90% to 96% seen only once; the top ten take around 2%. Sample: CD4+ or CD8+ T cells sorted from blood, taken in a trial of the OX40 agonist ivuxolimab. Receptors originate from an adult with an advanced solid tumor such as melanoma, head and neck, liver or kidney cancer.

CDR3 protein: CASSSQVGGNSPLHF. The CDR3 DNA follows: TGTGCCAGCAGTTCACAGGTTGGGGGTAATTCACCCCTCCACTTT. This rearrangement joins TRBV28 to TRBJ1-6; possible D gene TRBD1, 5 bases. The germline gives CDR1 MDHEN, CDR2 SYDVKM. Between the trimmed V and J ends, which lost 4 bases and 6 bases, there was a span of 13 bases. The CDR3 loop spans 15 amino acids. Full variable domain (missing parts from reference TRBV28 and TRBJ1-6): DVKVTQSSRYLVKRTGEKVFLECVQDMDHENMFWYRQDPGLGLRLIYFSYDVKMKEKGDIPEGYSVSREKKERFSLILESASTNQTSMYLCASSSQVGGNSPLHFGNGTRLTVT.

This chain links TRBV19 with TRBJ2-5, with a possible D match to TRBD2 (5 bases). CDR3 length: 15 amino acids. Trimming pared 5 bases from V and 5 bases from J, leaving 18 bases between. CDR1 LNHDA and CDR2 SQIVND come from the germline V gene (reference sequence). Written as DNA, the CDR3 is TGTGCCAGTAGTGAAACTAGAGGTGGTTGGGAGACCCAGTACTTC. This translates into CASSETRGGWETQYF.

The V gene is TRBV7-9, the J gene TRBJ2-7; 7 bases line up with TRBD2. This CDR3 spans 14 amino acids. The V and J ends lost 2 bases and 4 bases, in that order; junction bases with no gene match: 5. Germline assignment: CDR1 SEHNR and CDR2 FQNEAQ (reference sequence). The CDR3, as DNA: TGTGCCAGCAGCTTATCCGGGGGGAGATACGAGCAGTACTTC. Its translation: CASSLSGGRYEQYF.

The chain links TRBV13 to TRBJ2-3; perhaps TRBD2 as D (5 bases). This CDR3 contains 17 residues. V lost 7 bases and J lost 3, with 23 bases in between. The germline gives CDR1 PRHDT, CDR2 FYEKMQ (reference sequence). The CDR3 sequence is CASNDYTDKPGTDTQYF. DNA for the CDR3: TGTGCCAGCAACGATTATACAGACAAGCCGGGAACAGATACGCAGTATTTT.

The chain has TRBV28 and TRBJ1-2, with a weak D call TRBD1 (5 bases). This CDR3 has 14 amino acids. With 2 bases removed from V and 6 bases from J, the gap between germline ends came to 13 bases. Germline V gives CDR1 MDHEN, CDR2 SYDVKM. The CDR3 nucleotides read TGTGCCAGCAGTTTACTTGGGGGAGGGAATGGCTACACCTTC. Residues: CASSLLGGGNGYTF.

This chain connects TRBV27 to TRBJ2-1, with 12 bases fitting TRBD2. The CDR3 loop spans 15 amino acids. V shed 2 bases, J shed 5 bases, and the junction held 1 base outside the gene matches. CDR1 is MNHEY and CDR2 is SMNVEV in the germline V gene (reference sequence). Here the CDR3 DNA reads TGTGCCAGCAGTTTACGGACTAGCGGGAACAATGAGCAGTTCTTC. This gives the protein CASSLRTSGNNEQFF.

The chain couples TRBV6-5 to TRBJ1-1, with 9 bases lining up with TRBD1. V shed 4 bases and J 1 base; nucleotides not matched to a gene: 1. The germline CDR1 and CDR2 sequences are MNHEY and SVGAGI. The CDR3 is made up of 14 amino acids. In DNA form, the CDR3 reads TGTGCCAGCAGTTTGGGACAGGGGAACACTGAAGCTTTCTTT. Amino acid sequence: CASSLGQGNTEAFF.

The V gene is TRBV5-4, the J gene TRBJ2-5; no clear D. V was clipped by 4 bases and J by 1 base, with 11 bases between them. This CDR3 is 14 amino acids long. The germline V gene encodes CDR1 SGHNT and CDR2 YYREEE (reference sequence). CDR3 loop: CASSTGRPQETQYF. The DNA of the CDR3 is TGTGCCAGCAGCACTGGCAGGCCCCAAGAGACCCAGTACTTC.

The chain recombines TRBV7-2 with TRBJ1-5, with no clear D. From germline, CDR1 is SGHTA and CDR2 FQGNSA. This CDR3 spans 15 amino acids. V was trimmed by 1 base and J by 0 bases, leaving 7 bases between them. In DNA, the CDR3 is TGTGCCAGCAGCTTAGGACGGTATAGCAATCAGCCCCAGCATTTT. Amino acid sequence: CASSLGRYSNQPQHF.

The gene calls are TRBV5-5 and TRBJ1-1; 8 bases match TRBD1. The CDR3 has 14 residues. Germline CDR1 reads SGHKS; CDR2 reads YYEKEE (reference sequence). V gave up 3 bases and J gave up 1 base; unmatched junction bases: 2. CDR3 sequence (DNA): TGTGCCAGCAGCTGGGACAGGACGAACACTGAAGCTTTCTTT. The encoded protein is CASSWDRTNTEAFF.

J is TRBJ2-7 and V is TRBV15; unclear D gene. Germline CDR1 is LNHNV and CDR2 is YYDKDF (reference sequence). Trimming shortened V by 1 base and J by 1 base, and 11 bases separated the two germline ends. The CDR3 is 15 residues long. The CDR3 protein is CATSRGPTSSYEQYF. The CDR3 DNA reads TGTGCCACCAGCAGAGGACCGACCTCATCCTACGAGCAGTACTTC.

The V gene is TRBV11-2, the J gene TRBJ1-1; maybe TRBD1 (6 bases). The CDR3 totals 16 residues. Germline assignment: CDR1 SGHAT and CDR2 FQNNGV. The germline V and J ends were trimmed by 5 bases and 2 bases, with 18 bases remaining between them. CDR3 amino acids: CASSPFVGRGNTEAFF. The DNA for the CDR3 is TGTGCCAGCAGCCCATTTGTGGGCAGGGGAAACACTGAAGCTTTCTTT.

This CDR3 is CASSDTWNTEAFF. As DNA, the CDR3 is TGTGCCAGCAGTGACACGTGGAACACTGAAGCTTTCTTT. The chain has TRBV2 and TRBJ1-1, with unresolved D. Trimming cost V 3 bases and J 1 base, with 6 bases left between them. The germline gives CDR1 SNHLY, CDR2 FYNNEI. This CDR3 comprises 13 residues. Together with reference TRBV2 and TRBJ1-1, the CDR3 gives the full variable domain: EPEVTQTPSHQVTQMGQEVILRCVPISNHLYFYWYRQILGQKVEFLVSFYNNEISEKSEIFDDQFSVERPDGSNFTLKIRSTKLEDSAMYFCASSDTWNTEAFFGQGTRLTVV.

The CDR3 reads CAWMAGGFTDTQYF. CDR3 nucleotide sequence: TGTGCCTGGATGGCGGGGGGATTCACAGATACGCAGTATTTT. The genes are TRBV30 and TRBJ2-3; 8 bases map to TRBD2. Germline lookup yields CDR1 GTSNPN and CDR2 SVGIG (reference sequence). The CDR3 covers 14 residues. Trimming cost V 4 bases and J 2 bases; bases outside gene matches: 5. Complete variable domain (other parts from reference TRBV30 and TRBJ2-3): SQTIHQWPATLVQPVGSPLSLECTVEGTSNPNLYWYRQAAGRGLQLLFYSVGIGQISSEVPQNLSASRPQDRQFILSSKKLLLSDSGFYLCAWMAGGFTDTQYFGPGTRLTVL.

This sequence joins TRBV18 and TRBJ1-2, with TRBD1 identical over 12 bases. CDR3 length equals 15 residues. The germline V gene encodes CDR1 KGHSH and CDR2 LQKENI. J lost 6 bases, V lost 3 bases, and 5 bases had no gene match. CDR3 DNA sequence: TGTGCCAGCTCACCTCCGGGACAGGGGGCGGATGGCTACACCTTC. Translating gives CASSPPGQGADGYTF.

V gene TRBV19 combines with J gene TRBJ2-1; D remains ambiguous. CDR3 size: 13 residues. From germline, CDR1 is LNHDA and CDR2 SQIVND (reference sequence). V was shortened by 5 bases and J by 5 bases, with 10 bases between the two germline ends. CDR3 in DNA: TGTGCCAGTAGTTCATTTGATCACAATGAGCAGTTCTTC. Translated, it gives CASSSFDHNEQFF.

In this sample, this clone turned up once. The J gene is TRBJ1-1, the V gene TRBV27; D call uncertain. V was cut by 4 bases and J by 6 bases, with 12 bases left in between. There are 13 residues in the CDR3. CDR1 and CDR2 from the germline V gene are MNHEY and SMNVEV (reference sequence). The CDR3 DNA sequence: TGTGCCAGCAGTTCCCTTTTGGGTTCTGAAGCTTTCTTT. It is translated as CASSSLLGSEAFF.

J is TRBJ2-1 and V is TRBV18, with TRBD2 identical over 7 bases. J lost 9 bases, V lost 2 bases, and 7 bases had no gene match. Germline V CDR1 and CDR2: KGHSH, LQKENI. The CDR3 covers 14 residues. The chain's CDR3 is CASSPSTSRIEQFF. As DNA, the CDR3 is TGTGCCAGCTCACCATCGACTAGCCGGATTGAGCAGTTCTTC.

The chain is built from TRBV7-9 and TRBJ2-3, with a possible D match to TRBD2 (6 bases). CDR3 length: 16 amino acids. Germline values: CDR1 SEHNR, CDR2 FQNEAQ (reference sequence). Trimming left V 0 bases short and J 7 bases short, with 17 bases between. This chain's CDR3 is CASSLAGGGGLNTQYF. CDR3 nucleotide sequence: TGTGCCAGCAGCTTAGCGGGGGGTGGTGGGCTGAATACGCAGTATTTT. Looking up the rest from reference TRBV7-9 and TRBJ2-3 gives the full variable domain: DTGVSQNPRHKITKRGQNVTFRCDPISEHNRLYWYRQTLGQGPEFLTYFQNEAQLEKSRLLSDRFSAERPKGSFSTLEIQRTEQGDSAMYLCASSLAGGGGLNTQYFGPGTRLTVL.